Below, 27 T cell receptor beta chains from the same sample are listed, as sequenced in a study of T cells in localized non-small cell lung cancer. Generated by immunoSEQ multiplex PCR, the TCRdb table keeps only in-frame clones and is missing some. The repertoire includes 70,000 to 95,000 clones, under 95% of them detected once, and over 3.5% sits in the top ten. Sequenced here: PBMCs, sampled before any cancer treatment. These receptors were obtained from a woman aged 40-69 years with stage II squamous cell lung carcinoma.

The CDR3 sequence: CASSPLAGGLETQYF. The DNA for the CDR3 is TGTGCCAGCAGCCCACTAGCGGGGGGTTTAGAGACCCAGTACTTC. The chain combines TRBV7-2 with TRBJ2-5, with 12 bases matching TRBD2. Germline loops: CDR1 SGHTA, CDR2 FQGNSA. Germline trimming cut 5 bases from V and 4 bases from J; bases unmatched to any gene: 5. The CDR3 spans 15 residues. Full variable domain (missing parts from reference TRBV7-2 and TRBJ2-5): GAGVSQSPSNKVTEKGKDVELRCDPISGHTALYWYRQSLGQGLEFLIYFQGNSAPDKSGLPSDRFSAERTGGSVSTLTIQRTQQEDSAVYLCASSPLAGGLETQYFGPGTRLLVL.

The chain combines TRBV27 with TRBJ1-1; D possibly corresponds to TRBD1 (5 bases). The germline V gene has CDR1 MNHEY and CDR2 SMNVEV (reference sequence). V was shortened by 5 bases and J by 0 bases, with 16 bases between the two germline ends. CDR3 length equals 16 residues. The CDR3, as DNA: TGTGCCAGCAGTGGGGCAGTCACTTTTATGAACACTGAAGCTTTCTTT. Protein sequence: CASSGAVTFMNTEAFF.

V usage is TRBV5-4 and J usage is TRBJ1-1; D not certain. Germline V gene lookup returns CDR1 SGHNT and CDR2 YYREEE (reference sequence). Trimming removed 0 bases at V and 2 bases at J, with 14 bases between. CDR3 length: 16 amino acids. The CDR3 bases are TGTGCCAGCAGCTTGGCCCCCCGGGCCACAAACACTGAAGCTTTCTTT. This gives the protein CASSLAPRATNTEAFF.

V gene TRBV27 combines with J gene TRBJ2-7; D is undetermined. Germline V CDR1 and CDR2: MNHEY, SMNVEV (reference sequence). The CDR3 loop spans 14 amino acids. The V gene lost 2 bases and the J gene lost 0 bases, with 8 bases spanning the gap. The CDR3 spells CASSLGGSSYEQYF. CDR3 DNA sequence: TGTGCCAGCAGTTTAGGCGGCAGCTCCTACGAGCAGTACTTC.

The chain joins TRBV6-1 to TRBJ1-3; D is ambiguous. Germline V gene lookup returns CDR1 MNHNS and CDR2 SASEGT. V was clipped by 0 bases and J by 0 bases, with 12 bases between them. There are 17 residues in the CDR3. The CDR3 sequence is CASSEAGSFVSGNTIYF. The CDR3, as DNA: TGTGCCAGCAGTGAAGCGGGCAGTTTTGTCTCTGGAAACACCATATATTTT.

This sequence joins TRBV7-6 and TRBJ1-5, with D maybe TRBD1 (5 bases). Germline CDR1 reads SGHVS; CDR2 reads FNYEAQ. The CDR3 sequence is 15 residues long. Trimming took 0 bases from V and 0 from J, leaving 6 bases between them. CDR3 nucleotide sequence: TGTGCCAGCAGCTTAGCGGGGGATAGCAATCAGCCCCAGCATTTT. Translating it yields CASSLAGDSNQPQHF.

CDR3: CASSLYRGDTGELFF. The CDR3 DNA follows: TGTGCCAGCAGTTTGTACAGGGGGGATACCGGGGAGCTGTTTTTT. The chain has TRBV27 and TRBJ2-2; 8 positions agree with TRBD1. The germline V gene encodes CDR1 MNHEY and CDR2 SMNVEV (reference sequence). Trimming at V came to 3 bases and at J to 5 bases, leaving 5 bases not matched to a gene. The CDR3 covers 15 residues.

V is TRBV7-8 and J is TRBJ1-3; no clear D. The CDR3 sequence is 14 residues long. The V end was cut by 5 bases, the J end by 4 bases, with 12 bases between. Germline-derived CDR1 and CDR2 are SGHVS and FQNEAQ. CDR3 in DNA: TGTGCCAGCAGCCCCAATCCAGGAGGAAACACCATATATTTT. This translates into CASSPNPGGNTIYF.

This sequence joins TRBV11-3 and TRBJ2-2; 8 nucleotides match TRBD1. The CDR3 sequence is 15 residues long. Germline assignment: CDR1 SGHNT and CDR2 YENEEA. V shed 5 bases and J 2 bases; nucleotides not matched to a gene: 4. CDR3 DNA sequence: TGTGCCAGCAGCCAGGGGGCGGGCAACACCGGGGAGCTGTTTTTT. It codes for CASSQGAGNTGELFF.

The gene calls are TRBV11-1 and TRBJ2-2; possibly TRBD1 for D (5 bases). The germline V and J ends were trimmed by 5 bases and 5 bases, with 15 bases remaining between them. The CDR3 is 15 residues long. Germline values: CDR1 SGHAT, CDR2 FQDESV (reference sequence). CDR3 in amino acids: CASSKDQGRTGELFF. CDR3 coding DNA: TGTGCCAGCAGCAAAGACCAGGGTAGAACCGGGGAGCTGTTTTTT.

The rearrangement joins TRBV7-8 to TRBJ2-7; a weak D match, TRBD1 (5 bases). V lost 1 base and J lost 0, with 16 bases in between. Per the germline V gene, CDR1 is SGHVS and CDR2 is FQNEAQ. The CDR3 spans 17 residues. CDR3 DNA: TGTGCCAGCAGCTTAGGGGGCACGGCGGAAAGCTCCTACGAGCAGTACTTC. Protein product: CASSLGGTAESSYEQYF.

This rearrangement joins TRBV19 to TRBJ2-1; D may be TRBD1 (6 bases). V was cut by 9 bases and J by 6 bases, with 15 bases left in between. CDR1 is LNHDA, CDR2 SQIVND, per germline (reference sequence). CDR3 length: 13 residues. The CDR3 protein is CASSGHIFNEQFF. CDR3 DNA: TGTGCCAGCTCGGGACATATTTTCAATGAGCAGTTCTTC.

The rearrangement joins TRBV5-5 to TRBJ2-7, with TRBD1 matching over 7 bases. The CDR3 spans 13 residues. CDR1 SGHKS and CDR2 YYEKEE come from the germline V gene (reference sequence). Germline trimming cut 0 bases from V and 7 bases from J; bases unmatched to any gene: 4. CDR3 coding DNA: TGTGCCAGCAGCTTGGCGACAGGGATTGAGCAGTACTTC. It codes for CASSLATGIEQYF. The whole variable domain, remainder taken from reference TRBV5-5 and TRBJ2-7, is DAGVTQSPTHLIKTRGQQVTLRCSPISGHKSVSWYQQVLGQGPQFIFQYYEKEERGRGNFPDRFSARQFPNYSSELNVNALLLGDSALYLCASSLATGIEQYFGPGTRLTVT.

The V call is TRBV5-1, the J call TRBJ1-2; the D gene is possibly TRBD1 (6 bases). From germline, CDR1 is SGHRS and CDR2 YFSETQ. This CDR3 has 14 amino acids. Trimming pared 3 bases from V and 4 bases from J, leaving 13 bases between. The CDR3 DNA reads as TGCGCCAGCAGCTCCGACGGGACACCCTATGGCTACACCTTC. Protein product: CASSSDGTPYGYTF.

The chain employs TRBV6-6 and TRBJ2-7; D may correspond to TRBD1 or TRBD2 (7 bases each). V shed 7 bases and J shed 4 bases, with 20 bases lying between them. This CDR3 region has 15 residues. The germline gives CDR1 MNHNY, CDR2 SVGAGI (reference sequence). CDR3 protein: CASIQGGQGDYEQYF. For the CDR3, the DNA is TGTGCCAGCATTCAGGGGGGGCAGGGGGATTACGAGCAGTACTTC.

This clone came up once. The V and J genes are TRBV27 and TRBJ2-7; a weak D match, TRBD2 (7 bases). The CDR3 is 14 residues long. Per germline, CDR1 MNHEY and CDR2 SMNVEV (reference sequence). Trimming took off 10 bases at V and 5 bases at J, with 21 bases between the two ends. In nucleotides, the CDR3 is TGTGCCACCTCATTCACCGGGGGGCGGAACGAGCAGTACTTC. Translated, it gives CATSFTGGRNEQYF.

V usage is TRBV12-5 and J usage is TRBJ1-5; possibly TRBD1 for D (5 bases). The CDR3 length is 17 residues. CDR1 is LGHNT, CDR2 FRNRAP, per germline. Trimming left V 3 bases short and J 0 bases short, with 15 bases between. CDR3 sequence (DNA): TGTGCTAGTGGTTTAGGGCAGGGAGGCGATAGCAATCAGCCCCAGCATTTT. This codes for CASGLGQGGDSNQPQHF.

This clone has a handful of counts. The rearrangement uses TRBV5-1 and TRBJ1-3; D remains unclear. The germline gives CDR1 SGHRS, CDR2 YFSETQ. The CDR3 is 15 residues long. Trimming removed 0 bases at V and 6 bases at J, with 13 bases between. CDR3 in amino acids: CASSLAAGVSNTIYF. The DNA for the CDR3 is TGCGCCAGCAGCTTGGCAGCCGGGGTTTCAAACACCATATATTTT.

The chain uses TRBV11-3 and TRBJ2-3; weak D call: TRBD1 (6 bases). The V and J ends lost 1 base and 0 bases respectively, with 11 bases between them. The CDR3 loop spans 16 amino acids. Germline V lookup: CDR1 SGHNT, CDR2 YENEEA. CDR3 DNA sequence: TGTGCCAGCAGCTTAGGACAGGACCCTAGCACAGATACGCAGTATTTT. This translates into CASSLGQDPSTDTQYF.

The chain has TRBV5-5 and TRBJ2-7; perhaps D is TRBD1 or TRBD2 (5 bases each). In germline, CDR1 is SGHKS, CDR2 YYEKEE (reference sequence). V shed 4 bases and J shed 1 base, with 18 bases lying between them. This CDR3 has 16 amino acids. The CDR3: CASSRVGGGPSYEQYF. The CDR3 coding sequence is TGTGCCAGCAGCCGAGTAGGTGGGGGTCCGTCCTACGAGCAGTACTTC.

This chain joins TRBV7-2 and TRBJ2-7, with 7 bases identical to TRBD2. Trimming cost V 0 bases and J 3 bases; bases outside gene matches: 8. Looked up from germline, CDR1 is SGHTA and CDR2 is FQGNSA. The CDR3 runs to 16 residues. CDR3 DNA: TGTGCCAGCAGCTTAGCGAGGGGACTAAACGGCTACGAGCAGTACTTC. This sequence encodes CASSLARGLNGYEQYF.

This chain uses TRBV28 with TRBJ2-2; D is perhaps TRBD1 or TRBD2 (6 bases each). Germline CDR1 is MDHEN and CDR2 is SYDVKM. V shed 3 bases and J shed 4 bases, with 18 bases lying between them. This CDR3 contains 17 residues. As DNA, the CDR3 is TGTGCCAGCAGTTTGACACTAGGGGGGCTAGTCACCGGGGAGCTGTTTTTT. As protein: CASSLTLGGLVTGELFF.

This chain connects TRBV6-6 to TRBJ2-6; the D gene is possibly TRBD1 (5 bases). The CDR3 is 16 residues long. CDR1 is MNHNY, CDR2 SVGAGI, per germline (reference sequence). Trimming cost V 7 bases and J 3 bases, with 16 bases left between them. The CDR3 region has the DNA TGTGCCAGCACCTTGGGAACAGGAAGTGGGGCCAACGTCCTGACTTTC. This codes for CASTLGTGSGANVLTF.

V usage is TRBV6-6 and J usage is TRBJ2-7, with 9 bases fitting TRBD2. With 8 bases clipped from V and 2 bases from J, the junction kept 4 bases outside the gene matches. In germline, CDR1 is MNHNY, CDR2 SVGAGI (reference sequence). The CDR3 spans 13 residues. CDR3 amino acids: CASLAGVTYEQYF. CDR3 bases: TGTGCCAGCTTAGCGGGGGTGACCTACGAGCAGTACTTC.

The chain combines TRBV5-1 with TRBJ1-5; D is possibly TRBD1 (5 bases). This CDR3 has 14 residues. V was trimmed by 4 bases and J by 3 bases, leaving 11 bases between them. Germline lookup yields CDR1 SGHRS and CDR2 YFSETQ. In DNA form, the CDR3 reads TGCGCCAGCAGCGTCGCTGGGACCAATCAGCCCCAGCATTTT. Its translation: CASSVAGTNQPQHF.

The chain carries TRBV5-4 and TRBJ2-3, with D possibly TRBD2 on 6 matching bases. With 0 bases removed from V and 1 base from J, the gap between germline ends came to 9 bases. Germline-derived CDR1 and CDR2 are SGHNT and YYREEE (reference sequence). This CDR3 has 15 amino acids. The CDR3 loop is CASSLVGGGTDTQYF. CDR3 coding DNA: TGTGCCAGCAGCTTGGTTGGCGGGGGCACAGATACGCAGTATTTT. Looking up the rest from reference TRBV5-4 and TRBJ2-3 gives the full variable domain: ETGVTQSPTHLIKTRGQQVTLRCSSQSGHNTVSWYQQALGQGPQFIFQYYREEENGRGNFPPRFSGLQFPNYSSELNVNALELDDSALYLCASSLVGGGTDTQYFGPGTRLTVL.

This chain links TRBV6-6 with TRBJ1-5, with TRBD1 identical over 9 bases. After removal of 10 bases from V and 7 bases from J, the junction contained 11 bases not matched to a gene. The germline V gene encodes CDR1 MNHNY and CDR2 SVGAGI (reference sequence). This CDR3 contains 14 residues. CDR3 coding DNA: TGTGCCACCTGGGACAGGGTGTTAAACCAGCCCCAGCATTTT. Translated, it gives CATWDRVLNQPQHF.